The TCR beta chain under discussion was sequenced for a study of T cells in Graves' hyperthyroidism and ophthalmopathy. Of note for this clonotype: The antigen is undetermined.

Disease lasting under 3 months, a NOSPECS grade of at least 4, and a Clinical Activity Score of at least 3 were features of the ophthalmopathy patients. Lactation, pregnancy, other autoimmune disease or uncontrolled infection excluded patients. From RNA transcripts, TCR beta CDR3 regions were amplified. A first-round RT-PCR of the TCR CDR3 used the HTBI primer set. MiXCR, applied by TCRdb to the multiplex PCR reads, yields one record per CDR3 protein. This repertoire shows about 640,000 distinct CDR3 sequences, roughly 20% found once; its top ten account for under 35%. Study observations and caveats: Ophthalmopathy, as predicted by the model, came a median roughly 6.5 months after the prediction. In blood, most of the thyroid clonotypes expanded above 0.001 were also present.

The V end lost 4 bases, the J end lost 0 bases, and 9 bases lay between the germline ends. Per the germline V gene, CDR1 is SQVTM and CDR2 is ANQGSEA. CDR3 length: 14 amino acids. The clonotype was recovered from a man aged 30 to 45 with Graves' ophthalmopathy. The sequencing input was blood. The rearrangement uses TRBV29-1 and TRBJ2-2, with a tentative D call TRBD2 (6 bases). CDR3 sequence: CSVAGGTNTGELFF. CDR3 in DNA: TGCAGCGTTGCTGGCGGGACGAACACCGGGGAGCTGTTTTTT.